The 8 T cell receptor beta chains listed next were all sequenced from one sample in a study of T-cell reconstitution after alpha-beta-depleted transplantation in children. Researchers prepared the TCRbeta library using unique molecular identifiers, the study reports. MiXCR was run by TCRdb on the PCR reads, yielding one entry per CDR3 protein. The top ten hold about 5.6% of the sample, which has over 400,000 distinct CDR3 sequences, about an eighth seen once. This material consisted of PBMCs from the stem cell graft donor, taken from the stem cell graft. These receptors all stem from a human donor who donated a stem cell graft to a child with combined immunodeficiency.

This clonotype was observed at least ten times. The chain uses TRBV12-3 or TRBV12-4 and TRBJ2-6; TRBD1 aligns across 11 bases. V dropped 4 bases and J dropped 2; count of bases not matched to a gene: 7. The CDR3 spans 18 residues. CDR3 residues: CASSSPGTGGTGANVLTF. CDR3 nucleotides: TGTGCCAGCAGTTCCCCCGGGACAGGGGGTACTGGGGCCAACGTCCTGACTTTC.

This clonotype was detected a few times. V and J are TRBV12-3 or TRBV12-4 and TRBJ2-7; TRBD1 matches 7 bases. V lost 6 bases and J lost 4; bases outside the gene matches: 9. This CDR3 has 14 amino acids. CDR3 protein: CASRARDRRYEQYF. The CDR3 DNA reads as TGTGCCAGCAGAGCCCGGGACAGACGATACGAGCAGTACTTC.

This clonotype was seen a handful of times. The rearrangement uses TRBV6-1 and TRBJ1-1, with D hard to call. CDR3 length: 15 amino acids. Deletions cut 5 bases from V and 2 bases from J, with 15 bases between. CDR1 is MNHNS and CDR2 is SASEGT in the germline V gene. The CDR3 nucleotides are TGTGCCAGCAGTCAAGACCGGGAGTTTAACACTGAAGCTTTCTTT. Amino acids: CASSQDREFNTEAFF.

This chain joins TRBV11-3 and TRBJ2-1; a possible D gene is TRBD2 (7 bases). CDR1 and CDR2 (germline): SGHNT, YENEEA. The CDR3 is 16 residues long. V lost 3 bases to trimming and J lost 3 bases, with 15 bases between them. Here the CDR3 DNA reads TGTGCCAGCAGCTTGGGGGGGCGGTGGCTCTACAATGAGCAGTTCTTC. Translated, it gives CASSLGGRWLYNEQFF. The whole variable domain, filled in from reference TRBV11-3 and TRBJ2-1, reads EAGVVQSPRYKIIEKKQPVAFWCNPISGHNTLYWYLQNLGQGPELLIRYENEEAVDDSQLPKDRFSAERLKGVDSTLKIQPAELGDSAVYLCASSLGGRWLYNEQFFGPGTRLTVL.

This clonotype was found many times. J is TRBJ1-1 and V is TRBV27; tentative D call: TRBD1 (5 bases). The CDR3 sequence is 12 residues long. In germline, CDR1 is MNHEY, CDR2 SMNVEV (reference sequence). V shed 4 bases and J shed 4 bases, with 7 bases lying between them. Here the CDR3 DNA reads TGTGCCAGCAGTTCGGGGGGCACTGAAGCTTTCTTT. Translating it yields CASSSGGTEAFF.

In this sample, this clonotype turned up a few times. The chain is built from TRBV11-2 and TRBJ2-5, with D hard to call. The CDR3 has 14 residues. The V end lost 2 bases, the J end lost 1 base, and 8 bases lay between the germline ends. Germline loops: CDR1 SGHAT, CDR2 FQNNGV. CDR3 residues: CASSLSLFQETQYF. DNA of the CDR3: TGTGCCAGCAGCTTATCCCTATTCCAAGAGACCCAGTACTTC.

About this clonotype: A much larger clone sits a single nucleotide away, making a read error possible. This chain connects TRBV24-1 to TRBJ2-7; D remains ambiguous. The CDR3 covers 12 residues. Looked up from germline, CDR1 is KGHDR and CDR2 is SFDVKD. Trimming shortened V by 3 bases and J by 11 bases, and 13 bases separated the two germline ends. The DNA for the CDR3 is TGTGCCACCAGTGATGCGGTGGCGGAGAAGTACTTC. Its protein product is CATSDAVAEKYF.

This clonotype was detected many times. The V gene is TRBV27, the J gene TRBJ1-4, with D possibly being TRBD1 (6 bases). The CDR3 has 13 amino acids. The germline V and J ends were trimmed by 6 bases and 6 bases, with 11 bases remaining between them. The germline gives CDR1 MNHEY, CDR2 SMNVEV (reference sequence). In DNA form, the CDR3 reads TGTGCCAGCAGAGGGCAGGGGTATGAAAAACTGTTTTTT. This sequence encodes CASRGQGYEKLFF.